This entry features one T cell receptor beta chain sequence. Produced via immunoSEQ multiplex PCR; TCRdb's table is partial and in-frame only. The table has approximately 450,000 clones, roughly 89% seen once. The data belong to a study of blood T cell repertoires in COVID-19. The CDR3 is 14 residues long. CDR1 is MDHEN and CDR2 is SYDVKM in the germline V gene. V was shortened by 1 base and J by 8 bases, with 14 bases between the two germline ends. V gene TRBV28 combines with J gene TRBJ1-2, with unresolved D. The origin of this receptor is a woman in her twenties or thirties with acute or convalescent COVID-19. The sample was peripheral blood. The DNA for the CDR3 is TGTGCCAGCAGTTTATTATCGACACCCGCGGGCTACACCTTC. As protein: CASSLLSTPAGYTF.